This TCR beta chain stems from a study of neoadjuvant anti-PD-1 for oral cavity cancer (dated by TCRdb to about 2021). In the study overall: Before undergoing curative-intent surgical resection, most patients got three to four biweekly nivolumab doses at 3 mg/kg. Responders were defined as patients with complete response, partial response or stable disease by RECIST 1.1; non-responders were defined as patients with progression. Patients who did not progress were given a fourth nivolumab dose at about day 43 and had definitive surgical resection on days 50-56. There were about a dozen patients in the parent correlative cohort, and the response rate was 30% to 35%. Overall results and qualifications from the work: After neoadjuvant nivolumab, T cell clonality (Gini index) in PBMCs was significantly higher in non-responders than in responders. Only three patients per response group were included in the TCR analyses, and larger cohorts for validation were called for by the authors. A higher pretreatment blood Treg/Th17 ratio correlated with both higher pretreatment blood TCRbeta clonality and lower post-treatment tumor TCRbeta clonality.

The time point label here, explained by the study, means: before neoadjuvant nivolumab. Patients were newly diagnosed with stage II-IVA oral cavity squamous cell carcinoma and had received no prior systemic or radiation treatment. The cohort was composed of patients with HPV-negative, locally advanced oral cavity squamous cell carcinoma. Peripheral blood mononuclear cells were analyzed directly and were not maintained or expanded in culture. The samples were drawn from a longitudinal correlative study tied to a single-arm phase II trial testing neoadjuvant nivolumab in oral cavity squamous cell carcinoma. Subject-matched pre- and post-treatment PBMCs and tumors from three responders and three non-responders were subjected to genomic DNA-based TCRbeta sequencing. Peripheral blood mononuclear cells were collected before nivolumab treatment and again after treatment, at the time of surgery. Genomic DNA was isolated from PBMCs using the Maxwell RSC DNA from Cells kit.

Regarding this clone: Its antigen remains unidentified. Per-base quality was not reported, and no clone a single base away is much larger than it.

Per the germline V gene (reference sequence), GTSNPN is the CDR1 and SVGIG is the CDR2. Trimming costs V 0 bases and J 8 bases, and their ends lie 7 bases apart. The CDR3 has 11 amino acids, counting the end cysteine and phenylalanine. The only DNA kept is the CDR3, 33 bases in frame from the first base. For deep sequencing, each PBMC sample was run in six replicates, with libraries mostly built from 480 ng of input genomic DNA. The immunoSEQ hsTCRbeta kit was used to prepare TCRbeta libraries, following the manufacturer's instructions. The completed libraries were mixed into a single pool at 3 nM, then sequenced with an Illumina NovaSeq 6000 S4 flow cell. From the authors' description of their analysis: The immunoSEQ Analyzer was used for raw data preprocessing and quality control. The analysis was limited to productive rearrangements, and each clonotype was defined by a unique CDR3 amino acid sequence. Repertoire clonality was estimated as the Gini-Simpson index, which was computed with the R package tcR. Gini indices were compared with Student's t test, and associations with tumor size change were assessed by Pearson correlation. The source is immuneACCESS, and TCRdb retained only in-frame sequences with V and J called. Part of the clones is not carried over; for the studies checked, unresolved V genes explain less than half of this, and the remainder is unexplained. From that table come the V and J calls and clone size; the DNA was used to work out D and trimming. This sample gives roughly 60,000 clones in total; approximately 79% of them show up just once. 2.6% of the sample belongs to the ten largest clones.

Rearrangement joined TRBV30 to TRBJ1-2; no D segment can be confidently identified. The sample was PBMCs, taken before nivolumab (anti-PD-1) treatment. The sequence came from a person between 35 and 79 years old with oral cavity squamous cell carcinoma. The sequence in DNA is TGTGCCTGGAGTGTACTGCGAGGCTACACCTTC. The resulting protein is CAWSVLRGYTF.